These 2 T cell receptor beta chains were all obtained from the same sample, sequenced in a study of blood T cell repertoires in COVID-19. Sequencing was performed with immunoSEQ multiplex PCR; in TCRdb, only in-frame clones are kept and a portion is missing. The table records under 25,000 clones, approximately 83% of them present only once. The specimen was peripheral blood. The receptors stem from an elderly man with active or convalescent COVID-19.

This rearrangement joins TRBV5-4 to TRBJ2-2; tentative D call: TRBD2 (5 bases). V was shortened by 4 bases and J by 5 bases, with 24 bases between the two germline ends. The CDR3 extends over 18 amino acids. Looked up from germline, CDR1 is SGHNT and CDR2 is YYREEE (reference sequence). Here the CDR3 DNA reads TGTGCCAGCAGCCCCGACACTGGTAGCGCAAGCTATACCGGGGAGCTGTTTTTT. Residues: CASSPDTGSASYTGELFF.

The genes are TRBV6-5 and TRBJ2-1; 10 bases line up with TRBD2. CDR1 MNHEY and CDR2 SVGAGI come from the germline V gene. After removal of 6 bases from V and 2 bases from J, the junction contained 4 bases not matched to a gene. CDR3 length: 15 amino acids. CDR3 nucleotides: TGTGCCAGCAGAAGGACTAGCGGAGCCTACAATGAGCAGTTCTTC. Translating it yields CASRRTSGAYNEQFF.